Following are 23 T cell receptor beta chains from one sample sequenced in a study of early T cells in non-severe SARS-CoV-2 infection. Each CDR3 protein is one row after TCRdb ran MiXCR on the 5' RACE reads. The data hold 80,000 or so distinct CDR3 sequences, with around 10% observed a single time. Sample: whole blood, taken at baseline. These TCRs come from an adult who was a healthcare worker with PCR-confirmed SARS-CoV-2 infection or an uninfected control (not recorded which).

This clonotype came up many times. The rearrangement joins TRBV6-2 or TRBV6-3 to TRBJ2-3; 8 positions match TRBD2. Germline CDR1 reads MNHEY; CDR2 reads SVGEGT. This CDR3 region has 16 residues. V was pared by 2 bases and J by 2 bases, with 6 bases of the junction left unmatched. CDR3 nucleotide sequence: TGTGCCAGCAGTTACATAAGCGGGGGATTCACAGATACGCAGTATTTT. This codes for CASSYISGGFTDTQYF.

This clonotype was picked up a small number of times. This chain links TRBV15 with TRBJ2-1, with D maybe TRBD2 (5 bases). Trimming cost V 3 bases and J 3 bases, with 18 bases left between them. The CDR3 covers 17 residues. The germline CDR1 and CDR2 sequences are LNHNV and YYDKDF (reference sequence). CDR3 DNA: TGTGCCACCAGCAGCACATCTAGCCTACGGTTCTACAATGAGCAGTTCTTC. Its protein product is CATSSTSSLRFYNEQFF.

This clonotype has more than one count but fewer than ten. CDR3 nucleotides: TGTGCCAGCAGACGAGGGGGAGGGAATAATTCACCCCTCCACTTT. This encodes CASRRGGGNNSPLHF. The gene calls are TRBV13 and TRBJ1-6, with a weak D call TRBD1 (6 bases). Between the trimmed V and J ends, which lost 6 bases and 5 bases, there was a span of 14 bases. Germline loops: CDR1 PRHDT, CDR2 FYEKMQ (reference sequence). There are 15 residues in the CDR3.

This clonotype was observed at least ten times. The chain uses TRBV12-3 or TRBV12-4 and TRBJ1-1; D gene ambiguous. V lost 0 bases and J lost 1, with 3 bases in between. This CDR3 is built from 13 residues. The CDR3 region is CASSLAQNTEAFF. DNA of the CDR3: TGTGCCAGCAGTTTAGCCCAGAACACTGAAGCTTTCTTT.

This clonotype came up many times. This chain links TRBV6-5 with TRBJ1-1; 7 nucleotides match TRBD1. The germline gives CDR1 MNHEY, CDR2 SVGAGI. The CDR3 sequence is 16 residues long. After removal of 6 bases from V and 5 bases from J, the junction contained 15 bases not matched to a gene. CDR3 coding DNA: TGTGCCAGCAGCCTTGACAGGGCCGGGAGTAGGACTGAAGCTTTCTTT. Translated: CASSLDRAGSRTEAFF.

Only a few counts were recorded for this clonotype. The rearrangement uses TRBV6-1 and TRBJ1-1, with 11 bases that match TRBD1. V was pared by 4 bases and J by 11 bases, with 12 bases of the junction left unmatched. The CDR3 contains 15 residues. The germline V gene encodes CDR1 MNHNS and CDR2 SASEGT. As DNA, the CDR3 is TGTGCCAGCAGTGCCACCAGGGACAGGGGGAGAGAGGCTTTCTTT. Translation: CASSATRDRGREAFF.

This clonotype was recorded many times. V and J are TRBV9 and TRBJ1-2; no clear D gene. Germline V lookup: CDR1 SGDLS, CDR2 YYNGEE. CDR3 length: 17 residues. V was cut by 0 bases and J by 0 bases, with 15 bases left in between. CDR3 bases: TGTGCCAGCAGCGTAGACCCCGACTTTAAATCTAACTATGGCTACACCTTC. Its protein product is CASSVDPDFKSNYGYTF. The whole variable domain, filled in from reference TRBV9 and TRBJ1-2, reads DSGVTQTPKHLITATGQRVTLRCSPRSGDLSVYWYQQSLDQGLQFLIQYYNGEERAKGNILERFSAQQFPDLHSELNLSSLELGDSALYFCASSVDPDFKSNYGYTFGSGTRLTVV.

This clonotype has ten or more counts. J is TRBJ2-1 and V is TRBV18; unclear D gene. The CDR3 loop spans 12 amino acids. In germline, CDR1 is KGHSH, CDR2 LQKENI. V shed 3 bases and J shed 7 bases, with 7 bases lying between them. The CDR3 protein is CASSPPLNEQFF. The CDR3 region has the DNA TGTGCCAGCTCACCTCCCCTTAATGAGCAGTTCTTC.

This clonotype was counted a few times. The chain carries TRBV19 and TRBJ2-3; 10 positions agree with TRBD1. CDR1 is LNHDA and CDR2 is SQIVND in the germline V gene (reference sequence). CDR3 length: 15 residues. V shed 5 bases, J shed 4 bases, and the junction held 6 bases outside the gene matches. CDR3 nucleotide sequence: TGTGCCAGTAGTCACGGACAGGGGGTTGCAGATACGCAGTATTTT. Its translation: CASSHGQGVADTQYF. The complete variable domain, with remaining parts taken from reference TRBV19 and TRBJ2-3, reads DGGITQSPKYLFRKEGQNVTLSCEQNLNHDAMYWYRQDPGQGLRLIYYSQIVNDFQKGDIAEGYSVSREKKESFPLTVTSAQKNPTAFYLCASSHGQGVADTQYFGPGTRLTVL.

This clonotype was found a few times. The chain links TRBV20-1 to TRBJ1-2; D ambiguous. The CDR3 length is 13 residues. CDR1 and CDR2 (germline): DFQATT, SNEGSKA (reference sequence). V was cut by 6 bases and J by 3 bases, with 14 bases left in between. This chain's CDR3 is CSAFYGEDYGYTF. The CDR3 DNA is TGCAGTGCCTTTTATGGGGAAGACTATGGCTACACCTTC.

This clonotype was observed at least ten times. This chain links TRBV27 with TRBJ2-7; tentative D call: TRBD1 (6 bases). The CDR3 is 15 residues long. Trimming removed 8 bases from V and 5 bases from J, with 22 bases in between. Germline assignment: CDR1 MNHEY and CDR2 SMNVEV (reference sequence). The CDR3 DNA follows: TGTGCCAGCGGTAAAAAAATAGGGGACAAACACGAGCAGTACTTC. Translating it yields CASGKKIGDKHEQYF.

This clonotype turned up a few times. This chain uses TRBV4-1 with TRBJ1-4, with TRBD1 as a possible D gene (5 bases). Trimming removed 1 base at V and 2 bases at J, with 11 bases between. CDR1 is MGHRA, CDR2 YSYEKL, per germline. This CDR3 is 16 amino acids long. DNA of the CDR3: TGCGCCAGCAGCCAAGCAGGGTTCGTCACTAATGAAAAACTGTTTTTT. As protein: CASSQAGFVTNEKLFF.

This clonotype was detected a few times. A read error may account for a junction end that differs from germline. The V and J genes are TRBV12-3 or TRBV12-4 and TRBJ2-3; a possible D gene is TRBD2 (5 bases). This CDR3 has 11 residues. The CDR3 DNA reads as TGTGCCAGCACCCCGCGGGCTCTGGGATTTTTT. As protein: CASTPRALGFF.

This clonotype was counted ten times or more. The chain combines TRBV10-3 with TRBJ2-7; 8 bases fit TRBD2. The CDR3 loop spans 14 amino acids. J lost 6 bases, V lost 0 bases, and 4 bases had no gene match. Germline-derived CDR1 and CDR2 are ENHRY and SYGVKD. The CDR3 region is CAISESFSGAEQYF. The CDR3 DNA follows: TGTGCCATCAGTGAGTCTTTTAGCGGGGCCGAGCAGTACTTC.

This chain connects TRBV13 to TRBJ2-3; perhaps TRBD2 as D (5 bases). Between the trimmed V and J ends, which lost 2 bases and 6 bases, there was a span of 18 bases. This CDR3 comprises 16 residues. Germline V lookup: CDR1 PRHDT, CDR2 FYEKMQ (reference sequence). The CDR3 here is CASSLFPPTPGDTQYF. The CDR3 DNA sequence: TGTGCCAGCAGCTTATTTCCCCCGACCCCGGGGGATACGCAGTATTTT.

The CDR3 region has the DNA TGTGCCAGCAGCCCTTCGACAGGGAGAGGCTACACCTTC. This gives the protein CASSPSTGRGYTF. The gene calls are TRBV7-6 and TRBJ1-2, with 7 bases fitting TRBD1. The CDR3 contains 13 residues. From germline, CDR1 is SGHVS and CDR2 FNYEAQ. Trimming took 5 bases from V and 8 from J; bases not matched to a gene: 8.

This clonotype was found a few times. The J gene is TRBJ1-6, the V gene TRBV6-2 or TRBV6-3, with 7 bases fitting TRBD1. CDR3 size: 14 residues. V lost 4 bases to trimming and J lost 7 bases; unmatched junction nucleotides: 4. Germline V lookup: CDR1 MNHEY, CDR2 SVGEGT. The CDR3 region is CASSFRGPNSPLHF. The CDR3 DNA reads TGTGCCAGCAGTTTTAGGGGGCCCAATTCACCCCTCCACTTT.

Only a few counts were recorded for this clonotype. This chain connects TRBV2 to TRBJ2-5, with unresolved D. Trimming left V 4 bases short and J 0 bases short, with 9 bases between. CDR1 is SNHLY, CDR2 FYNNEI, per germline. The CDR3 is 14 residues long. The CDR3 DNA is TGTGCCAGCAGTGGGTGGCGAAACCAAGAGACCCAGTACTTC. Amino acids: CASSGWRNQETQYF.

CDR3 DNA: TGTGCCAGCAGCTTAGGCGGGGTGGCTGAAGCTTTCTTT. Its protein is CASSLGGVAEAFF. This chain connects TRBV7-9 to TRBJ1-1, with D hard to call. This CDR3 is 13 amino acids long. The germline V and J ends were trimmed by 1 base and 6 bases, with 9 bases remaining between them. The germline V gene has CDR1 SEHNR and CDR2 FQNEAQ (reference sequence).

This clonotype was recorded at least ten times. This chain joins TRBV6-1 and TRBJ1-1; maybe TRBD1 (6 bases). This CDR3 has 13 amino acids. The V end lost 4 bases, the J end lost 4 bases, and 10 bases lay between the germline ends. From germline, CDR1 is MNHNS and CDR2 SASEGT. The CDR3 here is CASSVEGGTEAFF. The CDR3 nucleotides are TGTGCCAGCAGTGTCGAGGGGGGCACTGAAGCTTTCTTT.

CDR3 coding DNA: TGCAGCGTCACCAGCGGGGGACCTAATGAGCAGTTCTTC. It codes for CSVTSGGPNEQFF. The V and J genes are TRBV29-1 and TRBJ2-1; TRBD2 matches 8 bases. The V gene end was trimmed by 6 bases and the J gene end by 7 bases; junction bases not matched to a gene: 8. Germline assignment: CDR1 SQVTM and CDR2 ANQGSEA. This CDR3 comprises 13 residues.

The chain combines TRBV9 with TRBJ2-1, with a possible D match to TRBD2 (6 bases). V was clipped by 4 bases and J by 6 bases, with 20 bases between them. The germline gives CDR1 SGDLS, CDR2 YYNGEE. The CDR3 totals 16 residues. This CDR3 is CASSPHLTSLTNEQFF. CDR3 in DNA: TGTGCCAGCAGCCCACACCTGACTAGTTTAACCAATGAGCAGTTCTTC.

This clonotype was seen many times. V is TRBV6-5 and J is TRBJ1-3; 10 bases map to TRBD1. Germline-derived CDR1 and CDR2 are MNHEY and SVGAGI. Trimming took 6 bases from V and 2 from J; bases not matched to a gene: 4. There are 15 residues in the CDR3. The CDR3 spells CASRGTGDAGNTIYF. CDR3 bases: TGTGCCAGCAGAGGGACAGGGGATGCTGGAAACACCATATATTTT.